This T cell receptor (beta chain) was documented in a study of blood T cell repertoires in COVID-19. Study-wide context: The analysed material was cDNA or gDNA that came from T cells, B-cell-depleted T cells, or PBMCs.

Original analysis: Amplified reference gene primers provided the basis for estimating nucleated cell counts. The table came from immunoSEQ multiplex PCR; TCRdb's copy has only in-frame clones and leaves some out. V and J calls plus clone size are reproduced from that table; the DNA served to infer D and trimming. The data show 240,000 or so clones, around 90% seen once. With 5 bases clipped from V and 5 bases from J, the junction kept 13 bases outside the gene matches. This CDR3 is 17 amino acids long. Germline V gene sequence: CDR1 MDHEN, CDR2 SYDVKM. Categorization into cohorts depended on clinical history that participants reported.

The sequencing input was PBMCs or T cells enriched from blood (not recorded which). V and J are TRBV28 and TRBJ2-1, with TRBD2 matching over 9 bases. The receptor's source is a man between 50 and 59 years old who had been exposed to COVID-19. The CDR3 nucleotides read TGTGCCAGCAGTAGCTTCGGAGGTCTAGCGGGAAACAATGAGCAGTTCTTC. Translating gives CASSSFGGLAGNNEQFF. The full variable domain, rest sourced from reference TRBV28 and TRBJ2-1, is DVKVTQSSRYLVKRTGEKVFLECVQDMDHENMFWYRQDPGLGLRLIYFSYDVKMKEKGDIPEGYSVSREKKERFSLILESASTNQTSMYLCASSSFGGLAGNNEQFFGPGTRLTVL.